This T cell receptor (beta chain) was observed in a study of blood T cell repertoires in COVID-19. Study context: Sites in the United States, Italy and Spain provided acute and convalescent COVID-19 samples. T cells, B-cell-depleted T cells, or PBMCs provided the cDNA or gDNA that served as material.

This CDR3 spans 14 amino acids. Trimming stripped 3 bases from V and 5 bases from J, with 10 bases between. Germline-derived CDR1 and CDR2 are MGHRA and YSYEKL. The authors' processing: The assay estimated nucleated cells by amplifying reference gene primers. Measured with immunoSEQ multiplex PCR; TCRdb has only the in-frame clones, and not every one. The V and J calls and clone size come from that table; D and trimming were worked out from the DNA. The sample holds 280,000 or so clones, approximately 83% seen once. This clone was detected a few times. The sample taken for sequencing was peripheral blood. This TCR derives from a human donor in a cohort sampled during active COVID-19. This chain uses TRBV4-1 with TRBJ2-2; no definite D call. The DNA for the CDR3 is TGCGCCAGCAGCCATTATCCCGGGACCGGGGAGCTGTTTTTT. Protein sequence: CASSHYPGTGELFF.